This T cell receptor (beta chain) was observed in a study of blood T cell repertoires in COVID-19. For the study at large: The United States, Italy and Spain were the sources of the acute and convalescent COVID-19 samples. The analysed material was cDNA or gDNA that came from T cells, B-cell-depleted T cells, or PBMCs.

V lost 5 bases, J lost 8 bases, and 12 bases lay in between. The CDR3 extends over 12 amino acids. CDR1 and CDR2 (germline): LGHNA, YSLEER. Original processing notes: Reference gene primers were amplified, and this amplification served to estimate nucleated cell counts. The assay was immunoSEQ multiplex PCR, and TCRdb's table has in-frame clones only and misses some. The DNA was the basis for D and trimming; V, J and clone size are from that table. The sample has under 85,000 clones; about 70% are singletons. There are a few counts of this clone. The chain couples TRBV4-3 to TRBJ1-1; possibly TRBD1 for D (5 bases). Input material: peripheral blood. The sequence came from a woman aged 80 or over with active or convalescent COVID-19. The chain's CDR3 is CASSGAEREAFF. The CDR3 DNA is TGCGCCAGCAGCGGGGCAGAAAGAGAAGCTTTCTTT.